A single sample gave rise to the 12 T cell receptor beta chains below, sequenced in a study of technical replicates of blood from a few donors. TCRdb keeps only in-frame clones here, not all; method: immunoSEQ multiplex PCR. Of about 89,000 clones in the sample, 90% to 95% were seen once. What was sequenced was T cells isolated from PBMCs. The receptors here all came from a human donor in good health.

The J gene is TRBJ1-1, the V gene TRBV6-5; no reliable D call. Trimming shortened V by 3 bases and J by 5 bases, and 10 bases separated the two germline ends. Germline V CDR1 and CDR2: MNHEY, SVGAGI. CDR3 length: 13 amino acids. The CDR3 DNA reads as TGTGCCAGCAGTTATGACCCGGGGACTGAAGCTTTCTTT. It specifies CASSYDPGTEAFF.

J is TRBJ2-7 and V is TRBV5-3, with TRBD1 matching over 8 bases. TRBV5-3 falls under the ORF class, with uncertain function. This CDR3 has 14 residues. V trimming: 0 bases; J trimming: 5 bases; junction bases outside the gene matches: 4. The CDR3 nucleotides read TGTGCCAGAAGCTTGGCACAGGGGGACGACGAGCAGTACTTC. Its translation: CARSLAQGDDEQYF.

The V and J genes are TRBV11-2 and TRBJ2-3; 8 positions match TRBD1. The CDR3 is 19 residues long. The V gene end was trimmed by 3 bases and the J gene end by 2 bases; junction bases not matched to a gene: 16. Germline V CDR1 and CDR2: SGHAT, FQNNGV. CDR3 loop: CASSFRHLGQGLSTDTQYF. DNA for the CDR3: TGTGCCAGCAGCTTCCGACACCTCGGACAGGGATTGTCCACAGATACGCAGTATTTT.

This clone was seen once. The V and J genes are TRBV6-5 and TRBJ2-2, with 9 positions matching TRBD2. Germline V gene data show CDR1 as MNHEY and CDR2 as SVGAGI. Trimming at V came to 4 bases and at J to 5 bases, leaving 5 bases not matched to a gene. This CDR3 has 15 residues. CDR3 bases: TGTGCCAGCAGTTTCGGACTAGCGAGGACCGGGGAGCTGTTTTTT. Translating it yields CASSFGLARTGELFF.

The rearrangement links TRBV9 to TRBJ2-3; 9 bases fit TRBD2. The CDR3 consists of 15 residues. The germline V gene encodes CDR1 SGDLS and CDR2 YYNGEE. V trimming: 0 bases; J trimming: 3 bases; junction bases outside the gene matches: 2. CDR3 DNA sequence: TGTGCCAGCAGCGTAGGACTAGCGGTGACAGATACGCAGTATTTT. This sequence encodes CASSVGLAVTDTQYF.

As for this clone: Sequence at one end of the junction differs from germline and may be a read error. The rearrangement joins TRBV9 to TRBJ1-3; tentative D call: TRBD1 (5 bases). The CDR3 is made up of 14 amino acids. CDR1 SGDLS and CDR2 YYNGEE come from the germline V gene. The CDR3 DNA reads as TGTGCCAGAAGCGTTGCGGGGCCTGGAAACACCATATATTTT. It is translated as CARSVAGPGNTIYF.

The CDR3 DNA sequence: TGTGCCAGCAGTGAGCAGGGCAATCAGCCCCAGCATTTT. Translation: CASSEQGNQPQHF. V usage is TRBV6-4 and J usage is TRBJ1-5; D gene unclear. Germline lookup yields CDR1 MRHNA and CDR2 SNTAGT. The CDR3 has 13 residues. The germline V and J ends were trimmed by 3 bases and 2 bases, with 5 bases remaining between them.

The chain recombines TRBV6-1 with TRBJ2-5, with 9 positions matching TRBD2. Germline-derived CDR1 and CDR2 are MNHNS and SASEGT. Trimming took 0 bases from V and 5 from J; bases not matched to a gene: 13. CDR3 length: 18 amino acids. The CDR3 spells CASSEARQGGRALETQYF. As DNA, the CDR3 is TGTGCCAGCAGTGAAGCGCGGCAGGGCGGGAGGGCGCTCGAGACCCAGTACTTC.

The rearrangement uses TRBV5-1 and TRBJ2-5; the match to TRBD1 covers 7 bases. After removal of 2 bases from V and 5 bases from J, the junction contained 21 bases not matched to a gene. Germline V gives CDR1 SGHRS, CDR2 YFSETQ. The CDR3 totals 19 residues. Written as DNA, the CDR3 is TGCGCCAGCAGCTTAGCCCGAGACAGGGATTTCGGAGCCACTGAGACCCAGTACTTC. This translates into CASSLARDRDFGATETQYF.

The CDR3 region has the DNA TGTGCCAGCAGCAATCAGCGGGGGGGGAACACCGGGGAGCTGTTTTTT. Amino acids: CASSNQRGGNTGELFF. V is TRBV9 and J is TRBJ2-2, with 10 bases matching TRBD2. CDR1 SGDLS and CDR2 YYNGEE come from the germline V gene. This CDR3 spans 16 amino acids. The J segment lost 1 base and the V segment lost 4 bases, leaving 4 bases of the junction unmatched.

The chain is built from TRBV6-1 and TRBJ2-1; no clear D gene. The CDR3 is 14 amino acids. CDR1 and CDR2 (germline): MNHNS, SASEGT. Trimming stripped 5 bases from V and 6 bases from J, with 14 bases between. CDR3 residues: CASSKFAAGNEQFF. The CDR3 DNA follows: TGTGCCAGCAGTAAGTTTGCTGCAGGCAATGAGCAGTTCTTC.

The rearrangement links TRBV2 to TRBJ1-5; D may be TRBD1 (5 bases). Germline values: CDR1 SNHLY, CDR2 FYNNEI. V dropped 3 bases and J dropped 1 base, with 7 bases sitting between them. This CDR3 spans 14 amino acids. The DNA of the CDR3 is TGTGCCAGCAGTGAGGGGCAGAGCAATCAGCCCCAGCATTTT. Protein product: CASSEGQSNQPQHF.